This TCR beta chain was observed in a study of OX40 agonist ivuxolimab in advanced cancers. The CDR3 consists of 11 residues. V lost 4 bases and J 7 bases, leaving 8 bases between the germline ends. The germline CDR1 and CDR2 sequences are SEHNR and FQNEAQ (reference sequence). The table came from immunoSEQ multiplex PCR; TCRdb's copy has only in-frame clones and leaves some out. The sample consists of 31,000 or so clones, approximately 90% of them appearing once. Material: CD4+ or CD8+ T cells sorted from blood, obtained in a trial of the OX40 agonist ivuxolimab. The TCR comes from an adult with an advanced solid tumor such as melanoma, head and neck, liver or kidney cancer. This sequence joins TRBV7-9 and TRBJ2-7, with D hard to call. In DNA, the CDR3 is TGTGCCAGCAGCTCTACCTGGGAGCAGTACTTC. This encodes CASSSTWEQYF.